This T cell receptor beta chain was found in a study of T cell changes during pregnancy in multiple sclerosis. Data came from immunoSEQ multiplex PCR; TCRdb stores just in-frame clones and leaves some out. The table lists over 10,000 clones, about 91% of them singletons. V shed 0 bases and J shed 5 bases, with 7 bases lying between them. The CDR3 is 13 amino acids. Germline V gives CDR1 SGHRS, CDR2 YFSETQ. The specimen comprised CD8+ T cells from peripheral blood mononuclear cells, sampled in the second trimester of pregnancy. The sequence derives from a female donor in good health, enrolled as a control in a pregnancy study. This chain connects TRBV5-1 to TRBJ2-3; TRBD2 is a possible D gene (6 bases). The CDR3 loop is CASSLAEGDTQYF. CDR3 in DNA: TGCGCCAGCAGCTTGGCGGAGGGAGATACGCAGTATTTT.